Each of the 9 T cell receptor beta chains below was sequenced from the same sample in a study of identical twins. TCRdb reprocessed the 5' RACE reads via MiXCR and lists one record per CDR3 protein. The sample has around 250,000 distinct CDR3 sequences; about 8.9% are singletons. The sample also formed part of further work on yellow fever vaccine responses in identical twins.

Sequenced: CD8+ T cells sorted from blood. The receptors here all came from a woman aged 18-35 years in good health.

This clonotype was observed a handful of times. The chain joins TRBV18 to TRBJ2-3; D call uncertain. This CDR3 spans 14 amino acids. V was trimmed by 3 bases and J by 3 bases, leaving 10 bases between them. Per the germline V gene, CDR1 is KGHSH and CDR2 is LQKENI. For the CDR3, the DNA is TGTGCCAGCTCACCCGGCGACGTAACAGATACGCAGTATTTT. Encoded protein: CASSPGDVTDTQYF.

As DNA, the CDR3 is TGCGCCAGCAGCCAGGGGGGAAGCGCCTTCGCGAACACCGGGGAGCTGTTTTTT. This gives the protein CASSQGGSAFANTGELFF. The rearrangement links TRBV4-3 to TRBJ2-2, with D possibly being TRBD2 (6 bases). V shed 3 bases and J shed 0 bases, with 17 bases lying between them. Germline V gene data show CDR1 as LGHNA and CDR2 as YSLEER. This CDR3 comprises 18 residues.

The chain couples TRBV3-1 to TRBJ2-3, with 8 bases lining up with TRBD2. Unmatched junction bases numbered 6, after V lost 2 bases and J lost 2 bases. The CDR3 has 16 residues. The germline V gene encodes CDR1 LGHDT and CDR2 YNNKEL (reference sequence). CDR3: CASSQPAGADTDTQYF. The DNA for the CDR3 is TGTGCCAGCAGCCAACCAGCGGGGGCCGACACAGATACGCAGTATTTT.

This clonotype was seen at least ten times. The rearrangement joins TRBV15 to TRBJ2-2, with 7 bases matching TRBD2. V lost 7 bases and J lost 6; bases outside the gene matches: 8. This CDR3 region has 14 residues. Germline assignment: CDR1 LNHNV and CDR2 YYDKDF (reference sequence). DNA for the CDR3: TGTGCCACCACCCCCTGGGGGGGGGCCGGGGAGCTGTTTTTT. This translates into CATTPWGGAGELFF.

This clonotype was observed at least ten times. V gene TRBV29-1 combines with J gene TRBJ2-2; a possible D gene is TRBD1 (5 bases). Trimming removed 7 bases at V and 5 bases at J, with 11 bases between. The CDR3 loop spans 12 amino acids. Germline V gives CDR1 SQVTM, CDR2 ANQGSEA. The DNA of the CDR3 is TGCAGCGGAACGACAGTTACCGGGGAGCTGTTTTTT. Protein sequence: CSGTTVTGELFF.

This clonotype was observed a few times. The chain carries TRBV3-1 and TRBJ2-3; 8 bases are shared with TRBD1. The germline CDR1 and CDR2 sequences are LGHDT and YNNKEL (reference sequence). This CDR3 comprises 17 residues. Trimming removed 0 bases from V and 0 bases from J; junction bases left unmatched: 5. The CDR3 DNA follows: TGTGCCAGCAGCCAAGAAGTGACAGGGGTTAGCACAGATACGCAGTATTTT. Translated, it gives CASSQEVTGVSTDTQYF.

This clonotype has a count of ten or more. The CDR3 DNA reads as TGCGCCAGCAGCCAAACTTCTTCCGGGACTAGTTTTAGTGAGCAGTTCTTC. Amino acid sequence: CASSQTSSGTSFSEQFF. The chain couples TRBV4-3 to TRBJ2-1, with 8 bases that match TRBD2. Germline CDR1 is LGHNA and CDR2 is YSLEER. This CDR3 has 17 residues. V dropped 2 bases and J dropped 9; count of bases not matched to a gene: 15.

This clonotype was counted many times. The V gene is TRBV29-1, the J gene TRBJ2-2, with D unresolved. In germline, CDR1 is SQVTM, CDR2 ANQGSEA. The CDR3 covers 13 residues. V lost 5 bases and J lost 4, with 11 bases in between. The CDR3 DNA reads TGCAGCGTTTACCCCGATGGCACCGGGGAGCTGTTTTTT. It translates to CSVYPDGTGELFF.

This clonotype was observed a few times. This chain uses TRBV6-5 with TRBJ2-7; D not certain. Between the trimmed V and J ends, which lost 2 bases and 1 base, there was a span of 15 bases. Germline CDR1 is MNHEY and CDR2 is SVGAGI. The CDR3 has 16 amino acids. The CDR3 loop reads CASSYGPLVGSYEQYF. The CDR3, as DNA: TGTGCCAGCAGTTACGGGCCCCTAGTCGGTTCCTACGAGCAGTACTTC.